This T cell receptor beta chain emerged from a study of regulatory T cells in long-lasting Graves disease (dated by TCRdb to the early 2020s). Study-wide context: Newly diagnosed Graves' disease patients had taken antithyroid drugs for less than 3 months. Peripheral blood TCR sequencing and RNA sequencing compared persistent Graves' disease patients with newly diagnosed Graves' disease patients. The study was registered as a clinical trial and conducted in China. A total of around 35 samples were covered by TCR sequencing, comprising approximately 13 persistent and 20 or so newly diagnosed Graves' disease patients.

Library preparation employed multiplex PCR. Sequenced on an Illumina HiSeq 4000. To build TCR beta libraries, CDR3 regions were amplified by Arm-PCR using iRepertoire HTBI primers. Before sequencing, the PCR products underwent gel purification. Per the original workflow: Across samples, about 63 TRBV and roughly 15 TRBJ segments were identified and used for gene usage analysis of CDR3 amino acid clonotypes. Filtered high-quality paired reads were merged into contigs using COPE and FqMerger. BLAST was used to align contigs to the IMGT TRBV, TRBD and TRBJ reference genes, and CDR3 was defined following IMGT. Any clonotype with a frequency above 0.1% was counted as a highly expanded clone. Repertoire diversity was measured by Shannon entropy, and V-J evenness by the Gini coefficient. A clonotype was considered public if more than one individual shared it. TCRdb reran the public reads through fastp at Q25 and MiXCR, keeping productive beta chains. Each entry merges the rows of one CDR3 protein and shows their most common DNA and genes. These V and J calls rely on TCRdb rather than the paper's analysis. The sample table holds 350,000 to 550,000 distinct CDR3 sequences, of which about 15% were seen once. The ten top clones hold 16% of the sample.

In this sample, this clonotype turned up many times. The antigen it recognizes is unknown. Base qualities are not provided; no much larger clone lies one nucleotide away. In the paper's terms, the time point label means: newly diagnosed GD, antithyroid drugs for less than 3 months. For both TCR sequencing and RNA sequencing, RNA was extracted from PBMCs using TRIzol. The diagnosis of Graves' disease followed American Thyroid Association guidelines. The patients came from an endocrinology department in Xi'an, China. Each patient gave around 9 milliliters of peripheral blood, collected in an EDTA anticoagulant tube. Ficoll Paque Plus density gradient separation was used to isolate PBMCs, and no further T cell sorting was done. An Agilent 2100 Bioanalyzer and agarose gel were used to check RNA quality, and a NanoDrop 2000 was used to measure RNA concentration. Study-wide findings and limitations: Patients with persistent disease shared more public clonotypes (around 2,500) than newly diagnosed patients did (roughly 970). The authors noted that the small sample size was a limitation that may lower accuracy. Because the primary lesion, thyroid tissue, could not be accessed, the study looked at peripheral blood alone. Lower TCR Shannon entropy and fewer highly expanded clones were observed in persistent Graves' disease patients than in newly diagnosed patients, which suggested clonal expansion. Preferential use of TRBV28, TRBJ1-2 and TRBJ2-5 was observed in persistent disease, whereas TRBV20-1 and TRBJ2-1 were favored in newly diagnosed disease. Sequencing and analysis were limited to the TCR beta chain.

From the germline V gene, CDR1 is SGHRS and CDR2 is YFSETQ. V is cut by 1 base and J by 6 bases, and the space between the germline ends is 17 bases. The CDR3 contains 16 residues, cysteine and phenylalanine counted. Just the 48-base CDR3 DNA is kept, in frame starting at base 1. This same sample was also part of a study on T cells in Graves' hyperthyroidism and ophthalmopathy. As the second paper documents: Graves' hyperthyroidism was defined as stable when no progression to ophthalmopathy occurred over 18 months of follow-up. Hyperthyroidism patients were aged 18 to 65 years and newly diagnosed, with disease duration of less than 2 months. Any patient with an uncontrolled infection, another autoimmune disease, pregnancy or lactation was excluded. Diagnoses relied on clinical symptoms, serum thyroxine and TRAb, thyroid ultrasound and orbital computed tomography. For the first round of RT-PCR on the TCR CDR3, the HTBI primer set was used together with the Qiagen OneStep RT-PCR kit. Most expanded thyroid clonotypes (frequency above 0.001) were also detected in blood, suggesting blood repertoires may reflect thyroid immune responses. A 13 V-J signature model separated ophthalmopathy from stable hyperthyroidism, with roughly 88% sensitivity and around 84% specificity in cross-validation and 80%/75% in testing. In validation, the model predicted progression to ophthalmopathy with 65% to 71% sensitivity and 72% to 85% specificity, a median of around six months before onset. To identify distinguishing TCR V-J signatures, a discovery cohort of around 100 patients was used, comprising some 43 with Graves' ophthalmopathy and 57 with stable Graves' hyperthyroidism. Prospective prediction of ophthalmopathy was tested in an independent validation cohort consisting of 18 hyperthyroidism patients and more than 15 patients who later progressed to ophthalmopathy. The roughly 91 discovery patients were randomly split 7:3 into training and test sets. In several Graves' hyperthyroidism patients, the study also compared T-cell repertoires from thyroid tissue with T-cell repertoires from blood. After sampling, hyperthyroidism patients received methimazole starting at 30 mg daily, and ophthalmopathy patients received high-dose intravenous methylprednisolone. A second multiplex PCR round built the libraries, followed by size selection and purification. Libraries were sequenced paired-end with 100 bp reads on an Illumina HiSeq2000. SOAPnuke was used to process the raw data, removing reads that contained adapters or uncalled bases, had a mean Phred below 15, or lacked an exact match to the constant primer or identifier. COPE v1.2.5 was used to merge high-quality paired reads, and clonotypes were defined as unique nucleotide sequences. MiTCR v1.1 was used to align clonotypes to the IMGT TRBV, TRBD and TRBJ reference segments. Only V-J combinations with frequency above 0.0001, covering roughly 99% of repertoires, were analysed. A TCS score was defined as the ratio between F50 (clonal expansion) and ExV (chaos), using BLOSUM62-based TCRdist between CDR3 peptides within each V-J. Welch's t-statistics and random forest reduced around 510 V-J features to under 15, which were used in a naive Bayes classifier (R e1071). No statistical method was used to fix the sample size in advance, and group allocation was not hidden from the investigators. The paper reports TCR Vbeta CDR3 sequencing of some 140 peripheral blood samples: 43 ophthalmopathy, around 80 hyperthyroidism and roughly 17 progressor patients.

The specimen was peripheral blood mononuclear cells (PBMCs), collected at new diagnosis, from a patient treated with antithyroid drugs. This clonotype was obtained from a woman in her 30s with Graves disease. Donor details come from another sample of the same person, matched by shared clones. This sequence uses TRBV5-1 and TRBJ2-1, with no confident D gene call. This receptor carries the CDR3 CASSLLGKWSGNEQFF. The nucleotide sequence is TGCGCCAGCAGCTTGCTTGGCAAATGGTCGGGCAATGAGCAGTTCTTC.